This TCR beta chain was captured in a study of blood T cell repertoires in COVID-19. Study details: Sources were T cells, B-cell-depleted T cells, or PBMCs; the material itself was cDNA or gDNA.

Per the study methods: Reference gene primer amplification in the assay estimated nucleated cell counts. Using immunoSEQ multiplex PCR, the repertoire was profiled, and TCRdb retains in-frame clones only, with some absent. The V and J calls and clone size were taken over from that table, and D and trimming were inferred from the DNA. Among fewer than 450,000 clones listed, over 75% were seen once. Enrolled through a virtual design, the participants were between roughly 18 and 95 years of age and came from approximately 25 US areas. Cohort allocation depended upon clinical history that participants reported. Between the trimmed V and J ends, which lost 8 bases and 7 bases, there was a span of 8 bases. The CDR3 length is 11 residues. Germline CDR1 is LGHDT and CDR2 is YNNKEL (reference sequence).

The sequenced material came from PBMCs or T cells enriched from blood (not recorded which). V and J are TRBV3-1 (or the pseudogene TRBV3-2) and TRBJ2-2, with no clear D. The sequence came from a woman aged 40 to 50 with acute COVID-19. CDR3 loop: CASRLLGELFF. CDR3 nucleotide sequence: TGTGCCAGCCGTCTCCTCGGGGAGCTGTTTTTT.